The 22 T cell receptor beta chains given below trace back to one sample, sequenced in a study of Tregs in tolerant kidney transplant recipients. Measured with immunoSEQ multiplex PCR; TCRdb has only the in-frame clones, and not every one. The sample lists about 100,000 clones, 80% to 95% seen once, with about 0.45% in the top ten. This sample comprised CD4+ T cells from blood, obtained before the transplant. The receptors were sampled from a human donor who received a combined kidney and bone marrow transplant.

The J gene is TRBJ1-1, the V gene TRBV21-1; the table's D gene call, TRBD1, was not cross checked with the DNA. TRBV21-1 has pseudogene status. This CDR3 is 14 amino acids long. CDR3 protein: CASSKQETNTEAFF. The CDR3 region has the DNA TGTGCCAGCAGCAAACAGGAAACCAACACTGAAGCTTTCTTT.

The chain is built from TRBV5-4 and TRBJ2-7, with TRBD1 matching 8 bases. Germline CDR1 reads SGHNT; CDR2 reads YYREEE (reference sequence). The CDR3 contains 15 residues. The trim removed 2 bases at V and 2 bases at J, leaving 6 bases unmatched. CDR3 sequence reads: CASSLTGTGPYEQYF. In DNA, the CDR3 is TGTGCCAGCAGCTTAACCGGGACAGGCCCCTACGAGCAGTACTTC.

J is TRBJ1-1 and V is TRBV28, with 10 bases matching TRBD1. The CDR3 has 13 residues. V lost 11 bases, J lost 5 bases, and 8 bases stayed unmatched. Germline lookup yields CDR1 MDHEN and CDR2 SYDVKM. The CDR3 sequence: CAVAGQGRTEAFF. Written as DNA, the CDR3 is TGTGCCGTAGCGGGACAGGGGAGGACTGAAGCTTTCTTT.

A note on this clone: Other DNA sequences in this specimen translate into the identical CDR3. V and J are TRBV18 and TRBJ2-7; weak D call: TRBD2 (6 bases). Germline assignment: CDR1 KGHSH and CDR2 LQKENI. The CDR3 loop spans 14 amino acids. The ends were cut back, 1 base at V and 6 bases at J, with 13 bases in the middle. The CDR3 DNA sequence: TGTGCCAGCTCACCACTGCATTGGGGAGGCGAGCAGTACTTC. Translating gives CASSPLHWGGEQYF.

The sample holds one count of this clone. The V and J genes are TRBV7-6 and TRBJ2-7; TRBD1 matches 8 bases. The CDR3 sequence is 15 residues long. V gave up 3 bases and J gave up 2 bases; unmatched junction bases: 6. Germline CDR1 SGHVS, CDR2 FNYEAQ. The CDR3, as DNA: TGTGCCAGCAGCTTGCAGGGGGCGCGGACCTACGAGCAGTACTTC. Amino acids: CASSLQGARTYEQYF.

The J gene is TRBJ1-1, the V gene TRBV20-1; D gene ambiguous. The germline gives CDR1 DFQATT, CDR2 SNEGSKA (reference sequence). This CDR3 comprises 11 residues. The ends were cut back, 3 bases at V and 1 base at J, with 3 bases in the middle. CDR3 in amino acids: CSASGNTEAFF. CDR3 sequence (DNA): TGCAGTGCTAGCGGGAACACTGAAGCTTTCTTT.

The chain joins TRBV19 to TRBJ2-3; 12 nucleotides align to TRBD2. This CDR3 region has 20 residues. The V gene's germline CDR1 is LNHDA and CDR2 SQIVND (reference sequence). With 7 bases clipped from V and 5 bases from J, the junction kept 22 bases outside the gene matches. The CDR3 region is CASKGLKTPWTSGEVDTQYF. CDR3 nucleotides: TGTGCCAGTAAAGGATTAAAAACGCCGTGGACTAGCGGGGAGGTAGATACGCAGTATTTT. The full variable domain, with the rest looked up from reference TRBV19 and TRBJ2-3, is DGGITQSPKYLFRKEGQNVTLSCEQNLNHDAMYWYRQDPGQGLRLIYYSQIVNDFQKGDIAEGYSVSREKKESFPLTVTSAQKNPTAFYLCASKGLKTPWTSGEVDTQYFGPGTRLTVL.

The V gene is TRBV7-9, the J gene TRBJ2-3, with 14 bases fitting TRBD2. The trim removed 5 bases at V and 1 base at J, leaving 5 bases unmatched. The length of the CDR3 is 17 residues. Germline V gives CDR1 SEHNR, CDR2 FQNEAQ (reference sequence). CDR3 in amino acids: CASSLLGLAGGTDTQYF. The CDR3 DNA sequence: TGTGCCAGCAGCCTGCTGGGACTAGCGGGGGGCACAGATACGCAGTATTTT.

The chain links TRBV30 to TRBJ2-7; a weak D match, TRBD1 (5 bases). V was clipped by 3 bases and J by 3 bases, with 30 bases between them. Germline lookup yields CDR1 GTSNPN and CDR2 SVGIG (reference sequence). The CDR3 length is 19 residues. As DNA, the CDR3 is TGTGCCTGGAGCCTAAGAAACGGACAAAAAAAGAACTGGGACTACGAGCAGTACTTC. Translated: CAWSLRNGQKKNWDYEQYF.

V usage is TRBV5-8 and J usage is TRBJ2-3, with 10 positions matching TRBD2. This CDR3 is built from 15 residues. Germline assignment: CDR1 SGHTS and CDR2 YDEGEE. V gave up 2 bases and J gave up 4 bases; unmatched junction bases: 4. CDR3 sequence: CASSLSGRAADTQYF. The CDR3 bases are TGTGCCAGCAGCTTAAGCGGGAGGGCCGCAGATACGCAGTATTTT.

For the CDR3, the DNA is TGTGCCAGTAGTATAAGACAGGGTTCGTATACCTTC. This encodes CASSIRQGSYTF. The rearrangement links TRBV19 to TRBJ1-2; 7 nucleotides line up with TRBD1. CDR1 and CDR2 (germline): LNHDA, SQIVND (reference sequence). CDR3 length: 12 amino acids. The V segment lost 2 bases and the J segment 14 bases; nucleotides outside the gene matches: 8. Drawing the rest from reference TRBV19 and TRBJ1-2, the complete variable domain is DGGITQSPKYLFRKEGQNVTLSCEQNLNHDAMYWYRQDPGQGLRLIYYSQIVNDFQKGDIAEGYSVSREKKESFPLTVTSAQKNPTAFYLCASSIRQGSYTFGSGTRLTVV.

J is TRBJ2-7 and V is TRBV25-1, with 8 bases matching TRBD1. CDR1 and CDR2 from the germline V gene are MGHDK and SYGVNS. This CDR3 is built from 16 residues. The ends lost 2 bases at V and 1 base at J; junction bases unmatched: 7. CDR3 nucleotides: TGTGCCAGCAGTGAACTTACAGGGGGGCTTTCCTACGAGCAGTACTTC. Protein sequence: CASSELTGGLSYEQYF.

The chain uses TRBV9 and TRBJ2-2; 12 positions match TRBD2. V lost 0 bases to trimming and J lost 5 bases; unmatched junction nucleotides: 2. The germline CDR1 and CDR2 sequences are SGDLS and YYNGEE. The CDR3 covers 16 residues. The CDR3 nucleotides read TGTGCCAGCAGCGTAGCCGGACTAGCGGGGACCGGGGAGCTGTTTTTT. Encoded protein: CASSVAGLAGTGELFF.

This sequence joins TRBV27 and TRBJ2-7; 9 bases align to TRBD1. The CDR3 sequence is 15 residues long. The germline gives CDR1 MNHEY, CDR2 SMNVEV (reference sequence). With 3 bases clipped from V and 1 base from J, the junction kept 4 bases outside the gene matches. The CDR3 loop reads CASSLGDRGSYEQYF. Here the CDR3 DNA reads TGTGCCAGCAGTTTGGGAGACAGGGGGTCCTACGAGCAGTACTTC.

This clone was picked up one time. This chain connects TRBV29-1 to TRBJ1-2; 7 bases fit TRBD1. The CDR3 covers 12 residues. Trimming cost V 6 bases and J 4 bases; bases outside gene matches: 5. CDR1 and CDR2 from the germline V gene are SQVTM and ANQGSEA. The CDR3 DNA is TGCAGCGTGTACAGGGGAAGCTATGGCTACACCTTC. It codes for CSVYRGSYGYTF.

CDR3 region: CATSREGAPRGATGELFF. CDR3 in DNA: TGTGCCACCAGCAGAGAGGGCGCCCCGCGGGGGGCCACCGGGGAGCTGTTTTTT. The gene calls are TRBV15 and TRBJ2-2; TRBD2 agrees at 8 bases. This CDR3 spans 18 amino acids. The V gene's germline CDR1 is LNHNV and CDR2 YYDKDF (reference sequence). V lost 0 bases, J lost 4 bases, and 10 bases stayed unmatched.

The chain couples TRBV28 to TRBJ2-3; D might be TRBD1 (5 bases). The germline V gene encodes CDR1 MDHEN and CDR2 SYDVKM. The length of the CDR3 is 15 residues. The V gene lost 3 bases and the J gene lost 0 bases, with 10 bases spanning the gap. CDR3 region: CASSLQGKSTDTQYF. CDR3 nucleotide sequence: TGTGCCAGCAGTTTGCAGGGCAAAAGCACAGATACGCAGTATTTT.

The V and J genes are TRBV11-3 and TRBJ2-5, with 11 nucleotides matching TRBD2. The CDR3 length is 17 residues. The trim removed 2 bases at V and 5 bases at J, leaving 10 bases unmatched. Germline lookup yields CDR1 SGHNT and CDR2 YENEEA. CDR3 loop: CASSLMGSGRAGETQYF. In nucleotides, the CDR3 is TGTGCCAGCAGCTTAATGGGTAGCGGGAGGGCCGGGGAGACCCAGTACTTC. Drawing the rest from reference TRBV11-3 and TRBJ2-5, the complete variable domain is EAGVVQSPRYKIIEKKQPVAFWCNPISGHNTLYWYLQNLGQGPELLIRYENEEAVDDSQLPKDRFSAERLKGVDSTLKIQPAELGDSAVYLCASSLMGSGRAGETQYFGPGTRLLVL.

The chain combines TRBV18 with TRBJ1-4; D not certain. Germline V gene sequence: CDR1 KGHSH, CDR2 LQKENI. The CDR3 sequence is 16 residues long. The V end lost 3 bases, the J end lost 0 bases, and 11 bases lay between the germline ends. The CDR3 coding sequence is TGTGCCAGCTCACCGACTGCCTCTGCAACTAATGAAAAACTGTTTTTT. Its protein product is CASSPTASATNEKLFF.

The gene calls are TRBV19 and TRBJ2-4; perhaps TRBD1 as D (5 bases). V was cut by 1 base and J by 7 bases, with 8 bases left in between. CDR3 length: 13 amino acids. Germline CDR1 reads LNHDA; CDR2 reads SQIVND (reference sequence). CDR3 sequence: CASSIGPGNIQYF. The CDR3 DNA follows: TGTGCCAGTAGTATAGGGCCAGGGAACATTCAGTACTTC.

This rearrangement joins TRBV5-8 to TRBJ1-2, with 7 bases aligning to TRBD1. V dropped 5 bases and J dropped 4; count of bases not matched to a gene: 20. CDR1 is SGHTS, CDR2 YDEGEE, per germline. This CDR3 has 18 amino acids. For the CDR3, the DNA is TGTGCCAGCAGAGCCAGGGGACAGCGTGGAGATTGGTCCTATGGCTACACCTTC. Amino acids: CASRARGQRGDWSYGYTF.

This clone was detected a few times. The chain is built from TRBV15 and TRBJ1-4, with D uncertain. V was trimmed by 1 base and J by 5 bases, leaving 14 bases between them. Germline CDR1 and CDR2: LNHNV and YYDKDF (reference sequence). The length of the CDR3 is 16 residues. CDR3 protein: CATSRAYKQLNEKLFF. DNA of the CDR3: TGTGCCACCAGCAGAGCGTATAAACAGTTGAATGAAAAACTGTTTTTT.